This T cell receptor beta chain was sequenced for a study of T cells after somatic rescue of genetic block. Germline CDR1 LGHNA, CDR2 YNFKEQ. CDR3 length: 14 residues. Trimming stripped 0 bases from V and 7 bases from J, with 9 bases between. The repertoire was sequenced with immunoSEQ multiplex PCR; TCRdb's copy has only in-frame clones and lacks some. The sample records under 150,000 clones, under 95% being singletons. The chain has TRBV4-2 and TRBJ1-4; D unclear. Material: peripheral blood mononuclear cells (PBMCs). The TCR originated in a woman between 18 and 29 years old. CDR3 in DNA: TGTGCCAGCAGCCAAGATAGCGAGGTTGAAAAACTGTTTTTT. Its translation is CASSQDSEVEKLFF.